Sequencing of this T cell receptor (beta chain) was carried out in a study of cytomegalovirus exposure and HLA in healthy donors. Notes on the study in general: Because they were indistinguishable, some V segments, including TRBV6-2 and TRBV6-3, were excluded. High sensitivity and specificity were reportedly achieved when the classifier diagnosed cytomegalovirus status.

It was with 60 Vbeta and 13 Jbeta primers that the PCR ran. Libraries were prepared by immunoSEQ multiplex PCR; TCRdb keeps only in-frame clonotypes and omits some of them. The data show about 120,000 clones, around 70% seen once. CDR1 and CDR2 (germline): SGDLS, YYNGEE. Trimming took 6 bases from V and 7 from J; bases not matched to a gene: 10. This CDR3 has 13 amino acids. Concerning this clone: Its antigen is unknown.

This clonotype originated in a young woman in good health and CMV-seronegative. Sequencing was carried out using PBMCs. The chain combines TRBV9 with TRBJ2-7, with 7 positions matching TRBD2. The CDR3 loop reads CASTPAGVGEQYF. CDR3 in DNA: TGTGCCAGCACCCCCGCGGGGGTTGGAGAGCAGTACTTC. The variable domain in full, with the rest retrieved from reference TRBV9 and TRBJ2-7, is DSGVTQTPKHLITATGQRVTLRCSPRSGDLSVYWYQQSLDQGLQFLIQYYNGEERAKGNILERFSAQQFPDLHSELNLSSLELGDSALYFCASTPAGVGEQYFGPGTRLTVT.